The entry below gives a single T cell receptor (beta chain) sequence along with its context. The antigen is unknown. CDR1 is SGHDT and CDR2 is YYEEEE in the germline V gene. The ends were cut back, 0 bases at V and 5 bases at J, with 5 bases in the middle. The CDR3 is 12 amino acids. The data stem from a study of blood T cells in healthy people across ages. For the study at large: Through template switching, about one barcoded beta molecule was captured per two T cells, as measured in model experiments. Study-wide results and caveats: Older individuals had lower TCR beta diversity per million T cells (the decline was roughly linear). Aged donors had fewer naive CD4+ cells and lower diversity than long-lived donors.

Using a J-beta primer mix together with a sample-barcoded 5' primer, a second PCR was run for roughly 6 to 12 cycles. Using its own MiXCR run on the 5' RACE reads, TCRdb lists one record per CDR3 protein. In the table there are some 1.8 million distinct CDR3 sequences, roughly two fifths of which are singletons. The TCR sequence derives from a human donor in good health. The rearrangement links TRBV5-6 to TRBJ1-2; D gene ambiguous. The sample was blood. In nucleotides, the CDR3 is TGTGCCAGCAGCTTGGTAGAATATGGCTACACCTTC. This codes for CASSLVEYGYTF.